Listed here are 16 T cell receptor beta chains from one sample, sequenced in a study of blood T cell repertoires in COVID-19. Only in-frame clones appear in the TCRdb table, and some are missing; sequencing was by immunoSEQ multiplex PCR. The repertoire holds a few hundred thousand clones, with roughly 90% as singletons. The sequencing sample was made of peripheral blood. These receptors came from a man aged 40-49 years with acute or convalescent COVID-19.

The V call is TRBV28, the J call TRBJ1-5; D not certain. The CDR3 totals 13 residues. Trimming left V 6 bases short and J 6 bases short, with 12 bases between. Germline values: CDR1 MDHEN, CDR2 SYDVKM. CDR3 in amino acids: CASRPYLGQPQHF. The CDR3 DNA follows: TGTGCCAGCAGACCCTACCTAGGTCAGCCCCAGCATTTT. The whole variable domain, filled in from reference TRBV28 and TRBJ1-5, reads DVKVTQSSRYLVKRTGEKVFLECVQDMDHENMFWYRQDPGLGLRLIYFSYDVKMKEKGDIPEGYSVSREKKERFSLILESASTNQTSMYLCASRPYLGQPQHFGDGTRLSIL.

This sequence joins TRBV21-1 and TRBJ2-2; TRBD1 is the table's D call and was not checked against the DNA. TRBV21-1 is listed as a pseudogene. The CDR3 is 16 amino acids. Here the CDR3 reads CASSTRDREGAGELFF. As DNA, the CDR3 is TGTGCCAGCAGCACCCGGGACCGCGAGGGGGCCGGGGAGCTGTTTTTT.

V is TRBV2 and J is TRBJ2-7; possibly TRBD1 for D (7 bases). Germline V gene data show CDR1 as SNHLY and CDR2 as FYNNEI. This CDR3 contains 15 residues. Trimming pared 3 bases from V and 3 bases from J, leaving 15 bases between. CDR3 protein: CASSDRRQGGYEQYF. The CDR3 nucleotides read TGTGCCAGCAGTGATCGGAGACAGGGAGGCTACGAGCAGTACTTC.

V is TRBV4-1 and J is TRBJ2-2; 7 nucleotides line up with TRBD2. Germline assignment: CDR1 MGHRA and CDR2 YSYEKL. The junction had 14 bases not matched to a gene; V was cut back by 4 bases and J by 6 bases. The CDR3 spans 17 residues. CDR3 sequence reads: CASSPYHSAGEAGELFF. The CDR3 DNA follows: TGCGCCAGCAGCCCCTACCACTCCGCGGGAGAGGCCGGGGAGCTGTTTTTT.

The chain uses TRBV19 and TRBJ1-4; 8 bases are a match to TRBD1. Trimming took 4 bases from V and 3 from J; bases not matched to a gene: 4. Germline CDR1 reads LNHDA; CDR2 reads SQIVND (reference sequence). The CDR3 loop spans 15 amino acids. The CDR3 DNA sequence: TGTGCCAGTAGTACCCAGGGGGCGCCTAATGAAAAACTGTTTTTT. Amino acids: CASSTQGAPNEKLFF.

The rearrangement uses TRBV6-5 and TRBJ1-4, with D hard to call. The germline CDR1 and CDR2 sequences are MNHEY and SVGAGI. The CDR3 totals 15 residues. The V gene lost 5 bases and the J gene lost 8 bases, with 18 bases spanning the gap. The CDR3 loop is CASSPTGVGGEKLFF. CDR3 DNA: TGTGCCAGCAGTCCAACCGGGGTCGGTGGAGAAAAACTGTTTTTT.

This clone showed up just once. The chain couples TRBV6-5 to TRBJ1-6; the D gene is possibly TRBD1 (6 bases). The CDR3 is made up of 16 amino acids. V gave up 1 base and J gave up 10 bases, with 17 bases separating them. Germline CDR1 and CDR2: MNHEY and SVGAGI. In nucleotides, the CDR3 is TGTGCCAGCAGTTACTTATCCGGGACAATGGAATCACCCCTCCACTTT. Its protein product is CASSYLSGTMESPLHF.

This chain joins TRBV28 and TRBJ1-1; D perhaps matches TRBD1 (6 bases). Per germline, CDR1 MDHEN and CDR2 SYDVKM. Trimming shortened V by 7 bases and J by 1 base, and 13 bases separated the two germline ends. The CDR3 is 14 residues long. The CDR3 nucleotides are TGTGCCAGCACCTGGGGGCCGGGGAACACTGAAGCTTTCTTT. It specifies CASTWGPGNTEAFF.

This clone was seen once. This chain joins TRBV5-4 and TRBJ1-2; 8 nucleotides line up with TRBD1. Germline trimming cut 3 bases from V and 4 bases from J; bases unmatched to any gene: 5. The CDR3 runs to 14 residues. Germline CDR1 and CDR2: SGHNT and YYREEE (reference sequence). The CDR3: CASSSDRETYGYTF. The CDR3 DNA follows: TGTGCCAGCAGCTCGGACAGGGAGACCTATGGCTACACCTTC.

The rearrangement uses TRBV7-9 and TRBJ2-5; the match to TRBD2 covers 12 bases. The trim removed 5 bases at V and 5 bases at J, leaving 15 bases unmatched. Per germline, CDR1 SEHNR and CDR2 FQNEAQ (reference sequence). The CDR3 sequence is 18 residues long. Written as DNA, the CDR3 is TGTGCCAGCAGCCCAGGCGGGACTAGCGGGTGGACGGGGGAGACCCAGTACTTC. Translation: CASSPGGTSGWTGETQYF. Together with reference TRBV7-9 and TRBJ2-5, the CDR3 gives the full variable domain: DTGVSQNPRHKITKRGQNVTFRCDPISEHNRLYWYRQTLGQGPEFLTYFQNEAQLEKSRLLSDRFSAERPKGSFSTLEIQRTEQGDSAMYLCASSPGGTSGWTGETQYFGPGTRLLVL.

The rearrangement joins TRBV3-1 (or the pseudogene TRBV3-2) to TRBJ2-1; TRBD2 aligns across 8 bases. V was clipped by 5 bases and J by 2 bases; unmatched bases: 2. CDR1 and CDR2 (germline): LGHDT, YNNKEL (reference sequence). The CDR3 loop spans 14 amino acids. CDR3 sequence (DNA): TGTGCCAGCAGCACGGGACTAGCCTACAATGAGCAGTTCTTC. The encoded protein is CASSTGLAYNEQFF.

The V gene is TRBV29-1, the J gene TRBJ2-3, with 8 bases identical to TRBD1. This CDR3 spans 14 amino acids. Per germline, CDR1 SQVTM and CDR2 ANQGSEA. Trimming cost V 6 bases and J 3 bases; bases outside gene matches: 8. CDR3 region: CSVLDRGQTDTQYF. The CDR3 DNA reads as TGCAGCGTCCTAGACAGGGGACAGACAGATACGCAGTATTTT.

The rearrangement uses TRBV24-1 and TRBJ2-1, with a weak D call TRBD2 (5 bases). The V end lost 4 bases, the J end lost 6 bases, and 9 bases lay between the germline ends. This CDR3 spans 13 amino acids. The germline CDR1 and CDR2 sequences are KGHDR and SFDVKD. CDR3 residues: CATSDTRPNEQFF. The CDR3 DNA reads as TGTGCCACCAGTGACACTAGGCCCAATGAGCAGTTCTTC.

The rearrangement joins TRBV18 to TRBJ1-2; 8 bases are a match to TRBD1. J was trimmed by 5 bases and V by 0 bases; bases with no gene match: 14. Germline V CDR1 and CDR2: KGHSH, LQKENI. This CDR3 has 18 residues. The CDR3 loop reads CASSPPGTGDPMGYGYTF. As DNA, the CDR3 is TGTGCCAGCTCACCACCTGGGACAGGAGACCCGATGGGGTATGGCTACACCTTC.

There are a few counts of this clone. The CDR3 bases are TGTGCCAGCAGCGTACAGGGAAACACCATATATTTT. This gives the protein CASSVQGNTIYF. The genes are TRBV9 and TRBJ1-3; D is ambiguous. Germline CDR1 and CDR2: SGDLS and YYNGEE. This CDR3 spans 12 amino acids. The V gene lost 1 base and the J gene lost 4 bases, with 3 bases spanning the gap.

The chain couples TRBV7-3 to TRBJ2-1; 10 bases fit TRBD1. V lost 5 bases to trimming and J lost 8 bases; unmatched junction nucleotides: 9. Germline V gene data show CDR1 as SGHTA and CDR2 as FQGTGA. The CDR3 spans 15 residues. CDR3 DNA sequence: TGTGCCAGCAGCCTCAACCGGGACAGGGGTCATGAGCAGTTCTTC. This translates into CASSLNRDRGHEQFF. The entire variable domain, with the rest obtained from reference TRBV7-3 and TRBJ2-1, is as follows: GAGVSQTPSNKVTEKGKYVELRCDPISGHTALYWYRQSLGQGPEFLIYFQGTGAADDSGLPNDRFFAVRPEGSVSTLKIQRTERGDSAVYLCASSLNRDRGHEQFFGPGTRLTVL.